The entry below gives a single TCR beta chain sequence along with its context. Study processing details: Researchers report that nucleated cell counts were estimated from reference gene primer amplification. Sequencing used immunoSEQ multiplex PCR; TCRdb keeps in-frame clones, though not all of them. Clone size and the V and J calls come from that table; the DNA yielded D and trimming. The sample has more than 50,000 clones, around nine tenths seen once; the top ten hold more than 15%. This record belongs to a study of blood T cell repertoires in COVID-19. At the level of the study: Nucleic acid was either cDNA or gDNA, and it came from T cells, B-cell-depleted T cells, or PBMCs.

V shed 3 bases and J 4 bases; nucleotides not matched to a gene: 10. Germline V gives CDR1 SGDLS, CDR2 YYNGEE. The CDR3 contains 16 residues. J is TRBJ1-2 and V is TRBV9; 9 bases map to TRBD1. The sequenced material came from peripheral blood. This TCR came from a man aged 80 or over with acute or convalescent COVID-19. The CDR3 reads CASSADRGDIFYGYTF. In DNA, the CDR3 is TGTGCCAGCAGCGCGGACAGGGGCGATATCTTCTATGGCTACACCTTC.